These 9 T cell receptor beta chains were sequenced from one sample in a study of OX40 agonist ivuxolimab in advanced cancers. Repertoires were generated with immunoSEQ multiplex PCR, while TCRdb's copy carries only in-frame clones and drops some. Of roughly 59,000 clones in the sample, over 75% were seen once. The material sequenced was CD4+ or CD8+ T cells sorted from blood, taken in a trial of the OX40 agonist ivuxolimab. Every receptor here comes from an adult with an advanced solid tumor such as melanoma, head and neck, liver or kidney cancer.

The chain recombines TRBV7-3 with TRBJ2-7, with D maybe TRBD1 (5 bases). Trimming pared 2 bases from V and 6 bases from J, leaving 11 bases between. The CDR3 consists of 13 residues. Germline CDR1 SGHTA, CDR2 FQGTGA. CDR3 sequence: CASSLLQGGEQYF. CDR3 coding DNA: TGTGCCAGCAGCTTACTCCAGGGTGGCGAGCAGTACTTC.

This clone was recorded only once. The chain couples TRBV7-2 to TRBJ2-7, with TRBD1 as a possible D gene (5 bases). The CDR3 loop spans 17 amino acids. Per the germline V gene, CDR1 is SGHTA and CDR2 is FQGNSA. V was cut by 3 bases and J by 7 bases, with 25 bases left in between. CDR3 loop: CASSLAAPGSALGEQYF. The CDR3 DNA reads as TGTGCCAGCAGCTTGGCAGCGCCAGGGTCCGCCTTGGGAGAGCAGTACTTC.

V and J are TRBV7-2 and TRBJ2-5; 8 positions agree with TRBD2. Germline-derived CDR1 and CDR2 are SGHTA and FQGNSA. The CDR3 is 14 residues long. With 0 bases clipped from V and 5 bases from J, the junction kept 2 bases outside the gene matches. This CDR3 reads CASSLASSGETQYF. The CDR3 DNA follows: TGTGCCAGCAGCTTAGCTTCTAGCGGGGAGACCCAGTACTTC.

This chain connects TRBV7-9 to TRBJ1-6, with D unresolved. This CDR3 has 15 residues. Germline CDR1 SEHNR, CDR2 FQNEAQ (reference sequence). Trimming removed 3 bases at V and 5 bases at J, with 11 bases between. The DNA of the CDR3 is TGTGCCAGCAGCTTTGAGGGTTCCAATAATTCACCCCTCCACTTT. Protein: CASSFEGSNNSPLHF.

This chain uses TRBV28 with TRBJ1-1; no definite D call. This CDR3 region has 13 residues. Germline V lookup: CDR1 MDHEN, CDR2 SYDVKM. The V end was cut by 7 bases, the J end by 5 bases, with 14 bases between. The CDR3, as DNA: TGTGCCAGCACCGCGCCAAGTGGGACTGAAGCTTTCTTT. Its translation is CASTAPSGTEAFF.

This clone is a singleton in its sample. The CDR3 nucleotides read TGTGCCAGCAGTCAGGGAAACTCTGGAAACACCATATATTTT. It translates to CASSQGNSGNTIYF. The chain links TRBV6-1 to TRBJ1-3, with D possibly matching TRBD1 (5 bases). CDR1 and CDR2 (germline): MNHNS, SASEGT. The CDR3 sequence is 14 residues long. V was clipped by 5 bases and J by 0 bases, with 8 bases between them.

This clone appeared a single time. The chain is built from TRBV4-1 and TRBJ2-5; no firm D call. V was cut by 0 bases and J by 5 bases, with 16 bases left in between. CDR3 length equals 16 residues. Germline V lookup: CDR1 MGHRA, CDR2 YSYEKL. The CDR3 is CASSQDLGSVSETQYF. The CDR3 nucleotides are TGCGCCAGCAGCCAAGATTTGGGATCCGTATCGGAGACCCAGTACTTC.

V gene TRBV28 combines with J gene TRBJ1-2; 8 bases agree with TRBD1. CDR3 length: 14 residues. The germline V gene has CDR1 MDHEN and CDR2 SYDVKM. V lost 2 bases to trimming and J lost 8 bases; unmatched junction nucleotides: 7. CDR3 amino acids: CASSLPRGLGGYTF. In DNA, the CDR3 is TGTGCCAGCAGTTTACCCAGGGGGCTAGGGGGCTACACCTTC.

This sequence joins TRBV5-4 and TRBJ2-1; D is perhaps TRBD2 (7 bases). Trimming left V 3 bases short and J 2 bases short, with 15 bases between. This CDR3 comprises 16 residues. Germline CDR1 reads SGHNT; CDR2 reads YYREEE (reference sequence). CDR3 sequence (DNA): TGTGCCAGCAGCTCACGAGGGGGGGCCGCCTACAATGAGCAGTTCTTC. Protein sequence: CASSSRGGAAYNEQFF.